The T cell receptor beta chain described here comes from a study of cytomegalovirus exposure and HLA in healthy donors. Study-wide findings and caveats: Some V segments, including TRBV6-2 and TRBV6-3, were excluded as indistinguishable. Most sequenced TCRs were rare (though some public TCRs occurred in many donors).

Worth noting for this clone: As yet, its antigen is unknown.

Use of 60 Vbeta and 13 Jbeta primers characterized the PCR. Using immunoSEQ multiplex PCR, the repertoire was profiled, and TCRdb retains in-frame clones only, with some absent. Here the sample spans around 120,000 clones, 70% to 85% being singletons. CDR3 length: 16 residues. After removal of 4 bases from V and 4 bases from J, the junction contained 11 bases not matched to a gene. CDR1 and CDR2 from the germline V gene are SGHDT and YYEEEE. The sequencing input was PBMCs. The sequence was obtained from a woman aged 40-49 years in good health and CMV-seronegative. The gene calls are TRBV5-6 and TRBJ1-3, with 7 positions matching TRBD1. CDR3 residues: CASSQSDRTKGNTIYF. CDR3 DNA sequence: TGTGCCAGCAGCCAGTCGGACAGGACGAAAGGAAACACCATATATTTT.